This TCR beta chain was captured by sequencing in a study of regulatory T cells in long-lasting Graves disease. CDR3-region Arm-PCR and iRepertoire HTBI primers produced the TCR beta libraries. TCRdb called the multiplex PCR reads again in MiXCR, with one record for every CDR3 protein. Counted here are around 480,000 distinct CDR3 sequences, 15% to 20% occurring once; the ten biggest clones make up approximately 25%. This clonotype has more than one count but fewer than ten. The target antigen is unknown. This CDR3 region has 15 residues. The germline gives CDR1 KGHSH, CDR2 LQKENI. The V and J ends lost 4 bases and 4 bases respectively, with 16 bases between them. Study-level results: Clonotypes that were public and shared totalled 2,500 to 3,500 in persistent patients versus 750 to 1,000 in new patients. Only peripheral blood was studied, not thyroid tissue. It was possible that the small sample size reduced accuracy.

The time point: newly diagnosed GD, antithyroid drugs for less than 3 months. Extracted PBMC RNA gave rise to the TCR library. The sample was also linked to a second study, of T cells in Graves' hyperthyroidism and ophthalmopathy. As that study records: A first-round RT-PCR of the TCR CDR3 used the HTBI primer set.

The sample was peripheral blood mononuclear cells (PBMCs), taken at new diagnosis, from a patient treated with antithyroid drugs. This clonotype was obtained from a woman aged 40 to 65 with Graves disease. J is TRBJ1-2 and V is TRBV18; D gene uncertain. DNA for the CDR3: TGTGCCAGCTCACAGGAACAGCCCCACTTCTATGGCTACACCTTC. It translates to CASSQEQPHFYGYTF. Complete variable domain (other parts from reference TRBV18 and TRBJ1-2): NAGVMQNPRHLVRRRGQEARLRCSPMKGHSHVYWYRQLPEEGLKFMVYLQKENIIDESGMPKERFSAEFPKEGPSILRIQQVVRGDSAAYFCASSQEQPHFYGYTFGSGTRLTVV.